Listed below are T cell receptor beta chains from one sample, sequenced in a study of blood T cell repertoires in COVID-19. TCRdb's copy holds only in-frame clones and misses some; the assay was immunoSEQ multiplex PCR. The repertoire holds some 56,000 clones, with 70% to 85% as singletons. Sequenced: peripheral blood. The receptors derive from a man aged 80 or over with COVID-19, enrolled during active disease. Each CDR3 is given with its conserved first and last residue. The D gene is left open where the match is weak. Clone size is given for some rows only: seen once, a few or many times, or a class if the clone is expanded.

J: TRBJ1-1
size: NA
D: NA
V: TRBV12-3/TRBV12-4
DNA: TGTGCCAGCAGCCAGGGGTTCTCCGAAGCTTTCTTT
CDR3: CASSQGFSEAFF

J: TRBJ1-5
size: NA
D: NA
V: TRBV7-8
DNA: TGTGCCAGCAGCTTAGGGGGAGGGGGAGCATCCAATCAGCCCCAGCATTTT
CDR3: CASSLGGGGASNQPQHF

J: TRBJ1-6
size: NA
D: NA
V: TRBV5-4
DNA: TGTGCCAGCAGTTCCATGGAGGGCTCCTATAATTCACCCCTCCACTTT
CDR3: CASSSMEGSYNSPLHF

J: TRBJ2-5
size: NA
D: NA
V: TRBV7-7
DNA: TGTGCCAGCAGCTTAAGTCAGGTGGCGGAGACCCAGTACTTC
CDR3: CASSLSQVAETQYF

J: TRBJ1-1
size: NA
D: NA
V: TRBV4-2
DNA: TGTGCCAGCAGCCGTACACTGAACACTGAAGCTTTCTTT
CDR3: CASSRTLNTEAFF

J: TRBJ2-7
size: NA
D: TRBD2
V: TRBV4-3
DNA: TGCGCCAGCAGCCGATCTAGGCGGGGGGCTATGAAGGAGCAGTACTTC
CDR3: CASSRSRRGAMKEQYF

J: TRBJ1-1
size: NA
D: TRBD1
V: TRBV12-5
DNA: TGTGCTAGTGCCCCGGACAGGCTGAACACTGAAGCTTTCTTT
CDR3: CASAPDRLNTEAFF

J: TRBJ1-2
size: NA
D: TRBD1
V: TRBV7-8
DNA: TGTGCCAGCAGCTTAGCGGTAGGGACAGCTGATGTTGGCTACACCTTC
CDR3: CASSLAVGTADVGYTF

J: TRBJ1-3
size: NA
D: NA
V: TRBV5-1
DNA: TGCGCCAGCAGCTGGGGAGACAGGCCCTTGGTCGACACCATATATTTT
CDR3: CASSWGDRPLVDTIYF

J: TRBJ1-4
size: NA
D: NA
V: TRBV29-1
DNA: TGCAGCGTTGATAGCCAGGGTCGCGAAAAACTGTTTTTT
CDR3: CSVDSQGREKLFF

J: TRBJ2-5
size: NA
D: TRBD2
V: TRBV2
DNA: TGTGCCAGCAGCCGAGGGGCGGGAGGGTTCCAAGAGACCCAGTACTTC
CDR3: CASSRGAGGFQETQYF

J: TRBJ2-2
size: NA
D: NA
V: TRBV5-1
DNA: TGCGCCAGCAGCCTTGAGACAGCTAAATTGGCCGGGGAGCTGTTTTTT
CDR3: CASSLETAKLAGELFF

J: TRBJ2-3
size: NA
D: TRBD2
V: TRBV6-2/TRBV6-3
DNA: TGTGCCAGCAGTTACCGGACTAGCGGGGGCACAGATACGCAGTATTTT
CDR3: CASSYRTSGGTDTQYF

J: TRBJ1-4
size: NA
D: TRBD1
V: TRBV30
DNA: TGTGCCTGCGACAGGGGAAGGGAAAAACTGTTTTTT
CDR3: CACDRGREKLFF

J: TRBJ1-6
size: NA
D: NA
V: TRBV11-2
DNA: TGTGCCAGCTCGGAGGGGATGAATTCACCCCTCCACTTT
CDR3: CASSEGMNSPLHF

J: TRBJ1-4
size: few
D: TRBD1
V: TRBV3-1/TRBV3-2
DNA: TGTGCCAGCAGCCAAGTAGGAACAGGGGCGCAACTGTTTTTT
CDR3: CASSQVGTGAQLFF

J: TRBJ2-1
size: few
D: NA
V: TRBV5-1
DNA: TGCGCCAGCAGCCCGGACAATGAGCAGTTCTTC
CDR3: CASSPDNEQFF

J: TRBJ2-3
size: NA
D: TRBD2
V: TRBV6-5
DNA: TGTGCCGTATCTAGCGGGAGTACAGATACGCAGTATTTT
CDR3: CAVSSGSTDTQYF

J: TRBJ1-1
size: NA
D: NA
V: TRBV9
DNA: TGTGCCAGCAGCGTGGGTCAGGCTACTGAAGCTTTCTTT
CDR3: CASSVGQATEAFF

J: TRBJ1-1
size: NA
D: NA
V: TRBV28
DNA: TGTGCCAGCACCTGGGGGGTCATGAACACTGAAGCTTTCTTT
CDR3: CASTWGVMNTEAFF

J: TRBJ1-1
size: NA
D: TRBD1
V: TRBV20-1
DNA: TGCAGTGCTAGGGAGGACAGGGGAGCTTTCTTT
CDR3: CSAREDRGAFF

J: TRBJ2-6
size: NA
D: NA
V: TRBV4-3
DNA: TGCGCCAGCAGCCTAAGGGGGGGGGCCAACGTCCTGACTTTC
CDR3: CASSLRGGANVLTF

J: TRBJ1-1
size: NA
D: NA
V: TRBV9
DNA: TGTGCCAGCAGCGTAGGGCGGGGTGGTCGGTACACTGAAGCTTTCTTT
CDR3: CASSVGRGGRYTEAFF

J: TRBJ1-2
size: NA
D: NA
V: TRBV15
DNA: TGTGCCACCAGCAGAGATGACAGCCCTAACTATGGCTACACCTTC
CDR3: CATSRDDSPNYGYTF

J: TRBJ1-4
size: once
D: TRBD1
V: TRBV10-3
DNA: TGTGCCATCAGTGGAGGACAGGGGGAGGCAACTAATGAAAAACTGTTTTTT
CDR3: CAISGGQGEATNEKLFF

J: TRBJ2-3
size: NA
D: NA
V: TRBV27
DNA: TGTGCCAGCAGTTTAGGGCCCAGAAACACAGATACGCAGTATTTT
CDR3: CASSLGPRNTDTQYF

J: TRBJ2-2
size: NA
D: TRBD2
V: TRBV3-1/TRBV3-2
DNA: TGTGCCAGCAGCTACCTAGCGGCCACCGGGGAGCTGTTTTTT
CDR3: CASSYLAATGELFF

J: TRBJ2-3
size: NA
D: NA
V: TRBV7-2
DNA: TGTGCCAGCAGCTTTACAGGGTGGGATACGCAGTATTTT
CDR3: CASSFTGWDTQYF

J: TRBJ2-3
size: NA
D: TRBD2
V: TRBV30
DNA: TGTGCCTGGAGTGAAGGTAGCGGGAGGGCGGATACGCAGTATTTT
CDR3: CAWSEGSGRADTQYF

J: TRBJ1-5
size: once
D: TRBD1
V: TRBV5-1
DNA: TGCGCCAGCAGCACGGGACAGAGCAATCAGCCCCAGCATTTT
CDR3: CASSTGQSNQPQHF

J: TRBJ2-3
size: NA
D: NA
V: TRBV10-3
DNA: TGTGCCATCAGTGAGAGCACGTCAAGGGGGTCGCAGGATACGCAGTATTTT
CDR3: CAISESTSRGSQDTQYF

J: TRBJ1-3
size: NA
D: NA
V: TRBV30
DNA: TGTGCCTGGAGGGGGACAAGCTCTGGAAACACCATATATTTT
CDR3: CAWRGTSSGNTIYF

J: TRBJ2-1
size: NA
D: TRBD2
V: TRBV5-1
DNA: TGCGCCAGCAGCTTGGTAGCGGGGGCTTACAATGAGCAGTTCTTC
CDR3: CASSLVAGAYNEQFF

J: TRBJ2-1
size: NA
D: TRBD1
V: TRBV29-1
DNA: TGCAGCGTTGTAGGACAGGGATACGGTGAGCAGTTCTTC
CDR3: CSVVGQGYGEQFF

J: TRBJ2-5
size: NA
D: TRBD2
V: TRBV3-1/TRBV3-2
DNA: TGTGCCAGCAGCCAGGCTAGCGGGAGGAGACAAGAGACCCAGTACTTC
CDR3: CASSQASGRRQETQYF

J: TRBJ2-1
size: NA
D: NA
V: TRBV5-1
DNA: TGCGCCAGCGGAGGGGGCCCCATAGGAGGCAATGAGCAGTTCTTC
CDR3: CASGGGPIGGNEQFF

J: TRBJ2-2
size: NA
D: TRBD2
V: TRBV19
DNA: TGTGCGGCAACAAGTCCGGGACTAGCGGGAGGGTTCACCGGGGAGCTGTTTTTT
CDR3: CAATSPGLAGGFTGELFF

J: TRBJ2-3
size: once
D: TRBD2
V: TRBV28
DNA: TGTGCCAGCAGTTTATGGAGCGGGGGGACCACAGATACGCAGTATTTT
CDR3: CASSLWSGGTTDTQYF

J: TRBJ2-1
size: once
D: TRBD2
V: TRBV9
DNA: TGTGCCAGCAGCCCGGGGGGTAGCGGGAGGGCTGGGGATGAGCAGTTCTTC
CDR3: CASSPGGSGRAGDEQFF

J: TRBJ1-5
size: NA
D: NA
V: TRBV20-1
DNA: TGCAGTGCTAGTATGGGCAGGGGATTACAGCCCCAGCATTTT
CDR3: CSASMGRGLQPQHF

J: TRBJ2-1
size: NA
D: NA
V: TRBV21-1
DNA: TGTGCCAGCAGCAAAGTCGGGCAGGGGAGGGCCTACAATGAGCAGTTCTTC
CDR3: CASSKVGQGRAYNEQFF

J: TRBJ1-2
size: few
D: NA
V: TRBV27
DNA: TGTGCCAGCAGTTCTCAGGGGCCAAACTATGGCTACACCTTC
CDR3: CASSSQGPNYGYTF

J: TRBJ1-1
size: NA
D: NA
V: TRBV11-3
DNA: TGTGCCAGCAGCTCTACCCAGGGGAGGAACACTGAAGCTTTCTTT
CDR3: CASSSTQGRNTEAFF

J: TRBJ1-5
size: NA
D: TRBD1
V: TRBV12-3/TRBV12-4
DNA: TGTGCCAGCAGTAGGACAGGGGGTCAGCCCCAGCATTTT
CDR3: CASSRTGGQPQHF

J: TRBJ2-3
size: NA
D: NA
V: TRBV5-4
DNA: TGTGCCAGCAGCTCCGATCCGACTAGCACAGATACGCAGTATTTT
CDR3: CASSSDPTSTDTQYF

J: TRBJ1-2
size: NA
D: TRBD1
V: TRBV5-1
DNA: TGCGCCAGCAGCATGGGACAGGGGGCCGGTGGCTACACCTTC
CDR3: CASSMGQGAGGYTF

J: TRBJ2-3
size: NA
D: TRBD2
V: TRBV18
DNA: TGTGCCAGCTCACCCGGGACTAGCGGGTTCACAGATACGCAGTATTTT
CDR3: CASSPGTSGFTDTQYF

J: TRBJ1-2
size: NA
D: TRBD1
V: TRBV12-3/TRBV12-4
DNA: TGTGCCAGCGCCAGGGGGGCGAACTATGGCTACACCTTC
CDR3: CASARGANYGYTF

J: TRBJ1-1
size: NA
D: NA
V: TRBV5-6
DNA: TGTGCCAGCAGCTTGATTGGCTTGAACACTGAAGCTTTCTTT
CDR3: CASSLIGLNTEAFF

J: TRBJ1-2
size: few
D: NA
V: TRBV11-2
DNA: TGTGCCAGCAGCTTAGGGGTAGGTGAGGACTATGGCTACACCTTC
CDR3: CASSLGVGEDYGYTF

J: TRBJ1-2
size: NA
D: NA
V: TRBV7-8
DNA: TGTGCCAGCAGCTTAGTCCAGGGGTTTGGCTACACCTTC
CDR3: CASSLVQGFGYTF

J: TRBJ2-3
size: NA
D: TRBD2
V: TRBV19
DNA: TGTGCCAGTAGTTTCCTACTAGCGGGTGGGCTAGATACGCAGTATTTT
CDR3: CASSFLLAGGLDTQYF

J: TRBJ1-5
size: NA
D: NA
V: TRBV7-2
DNA: TGTGCCAGCAGCTCAGGGAGGGCAGGGGGCAATCAGCCCCAGCATTTT
CDR3: CASSSGRAGGNQPQHF

J: TRBJ2-1
size: NA
D: TRBD2
V: TRBV4-3
DNA: TGCGCCAGCAGCCAAGCCCGACTAGCGGCTTACAATGAGCAGTTCTTC
CDR3: CASSQARLAAYNEQFF

J: TRBJ2-3
size: NA
D: NA
V: TRBV4-2
DNA: TGTGCCAGCAGCCAAGATCCGCACCCTCGCCCCGGAGATACGCAGTATTTT
CDR3: CASSQDPHPRPGDTQYF

J: TRBJ2-1
size: NA
D: TRBD2
V: TRBV10-1
DNA: TGCGCCAGCCGGACTAGCGGCAATGAGCAGTTCTTC
CDR3: CASRTSGNEQFF

J: TRBJ1-6
size: NA
D: NA
V: TRBV25-1
DNA: TGTGCCAGCAGTGATAGACAGGCCTATAATTCACCCCTCCACTTT
CDR3: CASSDRQAYNSPLHF

J: TRBJ2-1
size: NA
D: TRBD1
V: TRBV7-2
DNA: TGTGCCAGCAGCCCCCGTCGGACAGGGGAGCGCAATGAGCAGTTCTTC
CDR3: CASSPRRTGERNEQFF

J: TRBJ1-2
size: NA
D: TRBD1
V: TRBV28
DNA: TGTGCCAGCAGTTCCTCCGGGACAGGGGGTTATGGCTACACCTTC
CDR3: CASSSSGTGGYGYTF

J: TRBJ1-6
size: NA
D: TRBD1
V: TRBV27
DNA: TGTGCCAGCTCTGGGACAGGGGGTTCACCCCTCCACTTT
CDR3: CASSGTGGSPLHF